This T cell receptor beta chain was obtained from a study of shared clonotypes between healthy human individuals. Regarding this clone: Its cognate antigen is unknown.

Study-level findings and limits: Represented diversity (both genetic and exposure-history) was limited by the small number of donors. Among donors, sharing of clonotypes was expected to be affected by sequencing depth.

Profiling relied on immunoSEQ multiplex PCR, and the TCRdb table lists in-frame clones only, not all of them. The repertoire holds some 900,000 clones, with 60% to 85% as singletons. This CDR3 is built from 14 residues. Germline CDR1 MNHNY, CDR2 SVGAGI (reference sequence). J was trimmed by 6 bases and V by 5 bases; bases with no gene match: 9. V gene TRBV6-6 combines with J gene TRBJ2-7, with 8 bases matching TRBD1. Sequenced: memory CD4+ T cells sorted from blood. Subset in this sample: CD45RA-negative fraction. This receptor was identified in a man between 18 and 35 years old in good health. Written as DNA, the CDR3 is TGTGCCAGCAGTGTTCAGGGGGCGTTCGCCGAGCAGTACTTC. Translating gives CASSVQGAFAEQYF.